The 21 T cell receptor beta chains presented below share a single source sample, sequenced in a study of T cell responses to AZD1222 COVID-19 vaccine. Sequencing was performed with immunoSEQ multiplex PCR; in TCRdb, only in-frame clones are kept and a portion is missing. The table shows around 150,000 clones, with about nine tenths occurring only once. Sequencing was performed on peripheral blood, taken on day 0 of AZD1222 vaccination. The source is an adult in good health.

The genes are TRBV2 and TRBJ1-6; weak D call: TRBD1 (5 bases). The V and J ends lost 4 bases and 9 bases respectively, with 13 bases between them. CDR1 and CDR2 (germline): SNHLY, FYNNEI. The CDR3 covers 14 residues. In DNA, the CDR3 is TGTGCCAGCAGTGGAGGCAGCCAGGGTTCACCCCTCCACTTT. It yields the protein CASSGGSQGSPLHF.

This chain joins TRBV7-6 and TRBJ2-7; D might be TRBD2 (6 bases). Germline loops: CDR1 SGHVS, CDR2 FNYEAQ. This CDR3 has 15 amino acids. V was cut by 5 bases and J by 2 bases, with 16 bases left in between. This CDR3 is CASSQGTDYTYEQYF. The CDR3 DNA is TGTGCCAGCAGCCAAGGGACTGACTATACCTACGAGCAGTACTTC.

The gene calls are TRBV12-3 or TRBV12-4 and TRBJ2-2, with no clear D. V dropped 8 bases and J dropped 3 bases, with 7 bases sitting between them. This CDR3 spans 12 amino acids. The CDR3 reads CASGEYTGELFF. CDR3 nucleotides: TGTGCCAGCGGGGAATACACCGGGGAGCTGTTTTTT.

The chain joins TRBV18 to TRBJ1-3, with TRBD1 matching over 9 bases. V dropped 4 bases and J dropped 3; count of bases not matched to a gene: 4. CDR1 and CDR2 from the germline V gene are KGHSH and LQKENI. This CDR3 has 15 amino acids. The CDR3 loop reads CASSRGQGVGNTIYF. The DNA for the CDR3 is TGTGCCAGCTCACGGGGACAGGGAGTTGGAAACACCATATATTTT.

The chain recombines TRBV11-2 with TRBJ1-1; 9 nucleotides line up with TRBD1. V was clipped by 5 bases and J by 1 base; unmatched bases: 5. Germline V gene sequence: CDR1 SGHAT, CDR2 FQNNGV. This CDR3 is built from 15 residues. This CDR3 reads CASSLTGGKNTEAFF. CDR3 bases: TGTGCCAGCAGCCTCACAGGGGGCAAGAACACTGAAGCTTTCTTT.

The chain links TRBV19 to TRBJ1-2, with TRBD1 matching 8 bases. CDR3 size: 16 residues. Losses at the gene ends were 4 bases for V and 0 bases for J; bases not matched to a gene: 7. Germline V CDR1 and CDR2: LNHDA, SQIVND (reference sequence). CDR3 DNA: TGTGCCAGTAGTACCCGCCCGGGACAGGCTAACTATGGCTACACCTTC. This gives the protein CASSTRPGQANYGYTF.

This clone has just a few counts. This chain joins TRBV28 and TRBJ2-6, with D unresolved. The CDR3 is 15 amino acids. Germline CDR1 is MDHEN and CDR2 is SYDVKM. V was cut by 7 bases and J by 4 bases, with 14 bases left in between. In nucleotides, the CDR3 is TGTGCCAGCACCCCGATGAGTCGCGGGGCCAACGTCCTGACTTTC. It specifies CASTPMSRGANVLTF.

The CDR3 here is CASSYGTNYGYTF. The CDR3, as DNA: TGTGCCAGCAGTTACGGCACTAACTATGGCTACACCTTC. The chain links TRBV6-5 to TRBJ1-2, with D hard to call. Germline-derived CDR1 and CDR2 are MNHEY and SVGAGI. The CDR3 spans 13 residues. V lost 2 bases and J 0 bases, leaving 4 bases between the germline ends.

The chain joins TRBV9 to TRBJ2-2; 9 nucleotides align to TRBD2. The CDR3 length is 15 residues. Losses at the gene ends were 4 bases for V and 7 bases for J; bases not matched to a gene: 8. Germline V gene sequence: CDR1 SGDLS, CDR2 YYNGEE. DNA for the CDR3: TGTGCCAGCAGCCCGCCCGGACTAGCGAGCGGGGAGCTGTTTTTT. Translation gives CASSPPGLASGELFF.

The chain couples TRBV20-1 to TRBJ2-5, with D possibly TRBD2 on 6 matching bases. Germline V lookup: CDR1 DFQATT, CDR2 SNEGSKA (reference sequence). The CDR3 is 11 amino acids. Trimming cost V 6 bases and J 7 bases, with 12 bases left between them. CDR3 loop: CSARGLGTQYF. The CDR3 DNA reads TGCAGTGCCCGGGGACTGGGGACCCAGTACTTC.

The V and J genes are TRBV5-1 and TRBJ2-2; D might be TRBD2 (5 bases). Germline V lookup: CDR1 SGHRS, CDR2 YFSETQ. V dropped 1 base and J dropped 6 bases, with 13 bases sitting between them. CDR3 size: 15 residues. The CDR3 nucleotides read TGCGCCAGCAGCTTGCGGGGTCTTAGCTCCGGGGAGCTGTTTTTT. It specifies CASSLRGLSSGELFF.

The V call is TRBV19, the J call TRBJ1-1, with TRBD1 identical over 7 bases. V gave up 7 bases and J gave up 4 bases; unmatched junction bases: 15. Germline assignment: CDR1 LNHDA and CDR2 SQIVND (reference sequence). The CDR3 runs 16 residues. Here the CDR3 reads CASTNPQTGASTEAFF. The CDR3, as DNA: TGTGCCAGTACTAACCCCCAAACAGGGGCAAGCACTGAAGCTTTCTTT.

Points on this clone: At one end the junction does not follow the germline gene, possibly because of a read error. The chain carries TRBV7-2 and TRBJ2-1; 9 positions agree with TRBD2. The CDR3 is 15 amino acids. Germline lookup yields CDR1 SGHTA and CDR2 FQGNSA. In DNA form, the CDR3 reads TGTGCCAGCAGCTTAGCCCCTCCTAGCGGGACCCTAACGGTCTTC. It yields the protein CASSLAPPSGTLTVF.

This clone was found a few times. The CDR3 coding sequence is TGTGCCAGCAGCTTTCGTCGACAGACTGGAAACACCATATATTTT. Translating gives CASSFRRQTGNTIYF. This chain connects TRBV7-2 to TRBJ1-3; a weak D match, TRBD1 (5 bases). The CDR3 sequence is 15 residues long. Germline lookup yields CDR1 SGHTA and CDR2 FQGNSA. V shed 3 bases and J shed 2 bases, with 11 bases lying between them.

The chain has TRBV28 and TRBJ2-7; TRBD2 matches at 8 bases. Germline V CDR1 and CDR2: MDHEN, SYDVKM. The CDR3 has 12 residues. V lost 7 bases to trimming and J lost 5 bases; unmatched junction nucleotides: 4. CDR3 in amino acids: CASTPGGDEQYF. CDR3 in DNA: TGTGCCAGCACCCCCGGGGGGGACGAGCAGTACTTC.

The rearrangement joins TRBV6-5 to TRBJ1-5; no clear D. Germline V lookup: CDR1 MNHEY, CDR2 SVGAGI. The V and J ends lost 6 bases and 0 bases respectively, with 12 bases between them. The length of the CDR3 is 15 residues. CDR3 coding DNA: TGTGCCAGCAGCACGTTTGAAAATAGCAATCAGCCCCAGCATTTT. Its translation is CASSTFENSNQPQHF.

The chain joins TRBV6-5 to TRBJ1-1; D ambiguous. V was cut by 6 bases and J by 4 bases, with 15 bases left in between. Per germline, CDR1 MNHEY and CDR2 SVGAGI. The CDR3 extends over 14 amino acids. The CDR3 region is CASSPDTLATEAFF. In DNA form, the CDR3 reads TGTGCCAGCAGCCCAGACACTCTAGCCACTGAAGCTTTCTTT.

The genes are TRBV7-3 and TRBJ2-7; a weak D match, TRBD2 (5 bases). The CDR3 consists of 14 residues. The V end was cut by 1 base, the J end by 2 bases, with 9 bases between. Germline V lookup: CDR1 SGHTA, CDR2 FQGTGA. The CDR3 nucleotides read TGTGCCAGCAGCTTAAGCGGGCCCCCCTACGAGCAGTACTTC. It yields the protein CASSLSGPPYEQYF.

The chain links TRBV5-1 to TRBJ1-1, with TRBD1 as a possible D gene (5 bases). CDR3 length equals 14 residues. Germline-derived CDR1 and CDR2 are SGHRS and YFSETQ. The V gene lost 6 bases and the J gene lost 3 bases, with 15 bases spanning the gap. The CDR3 reads CASKGHSDDTEAFF. The CDR3 DNA follows: TGCGCCAGCAAAGGACATTCTGATGACACTGAAGCTTTCTTT.

The genes are TRBV3-1 (or the pseudogene TRBV3-2) and TRBJ2-7, with D perhaps matching TRBD2 (6 bases). CDR1 and CDR2 from the germline V gene are LGHDT and YNNKEL (reference sequence). Trimming shortened V by 2 bases and J by 6 bases, and 14 bases separated the two germline ends. The CDR3 has 14 residues. The CDR3 spells CASSQLPSASEQYF. The CDR3 DNA reads TGTGCCAGCAGCCAATTACCTAGCGCCTCCGAGCAGTACTTC.

V and J are TRBV19 and TRBJ1-2, with D tentatively TRBD1 (6 bases). Looked up from germline, CDR1 is LNHDA and CDR2 is SQIVND (reference sequence). This CDR3 is built from 15 residues. V lost 6 bases to trimming and J lost 4 bases, with 18 bases between them. The CDR3: CASRLTGPGAYGYTF. The CDR3 bases are TGTGCCAGTAGGTTGACAGGCCCGGGAGCCTATGGCTACACCTTC.